This T cell receptor beta chain was recovered during a study of CD4 T cells in relation to SARS-CoV-2 and coronaviruses. The repertoire was sequenced with immunoSEQ multiplex PCR; TCRdb's copy has only in-frame clones and lacks some. The sample records tens of thousands of clones, around 80% being singletons. Unexposed donor CD4+ T cells date from about 2011-2018, before the COVID-19 pandemic. Isolation of CD4+ T cells took place after roughly nine days in culture. Germline V gene data show CDR1 as SGHKS and CDR2 as YYEKEE (reference sequence). This CDR3 has 16 amino acids. V was clipped by 0 bases and J by 0 bases, with 10 bases between them. As concerns this clone: No antigen is known for it.

The chain links TRBV5-5 to TRBJ1-5; D unresolved. This clonotype was sampled from a human donor in good health. Sequencing was done on a sample of CD4+ T cells from PBMCs, cultured in vitro. The CDR3 nucleotides read TGTGCCAGCAGCTTGGCGGCAGCCCTTAGCAATCAGCCCCAGCATTTT. Amino acid sequence: CASSLAAALSNQPQHF.